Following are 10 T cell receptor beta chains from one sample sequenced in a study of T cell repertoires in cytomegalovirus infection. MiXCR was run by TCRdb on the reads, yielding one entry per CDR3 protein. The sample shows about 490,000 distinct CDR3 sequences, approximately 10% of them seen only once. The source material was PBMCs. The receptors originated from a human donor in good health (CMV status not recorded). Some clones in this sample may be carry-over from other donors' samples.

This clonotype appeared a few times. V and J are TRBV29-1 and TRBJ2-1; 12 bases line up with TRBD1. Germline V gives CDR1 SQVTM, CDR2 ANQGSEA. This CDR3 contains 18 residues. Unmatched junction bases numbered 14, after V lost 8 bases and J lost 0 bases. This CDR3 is CSLRGTGGPRSSYNEQFF. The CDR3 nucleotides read TGCAGCCTAAGGGGGACAGGGGGCCCGAGGAGCTCCTACAATGAGCAGTTCTTC.

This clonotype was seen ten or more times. The CDR3 here is CASSQGQGPYEQYF. Written as DNA, the CDR3 is TGTGCCAGCAGCCAAGGACAGGGTCCGTACGAGCAGTACTTC. The chain links TRBV14 to TRBJ2-7, with 7 positions matching TRBD1. The CDR3 totals 14 residues. The germline V gene has CDR1 SGHDN and CDR2 FVKESK. V lost 1 base to trimming and J lost 4 bases; unmatched junction nucleotides: 4.

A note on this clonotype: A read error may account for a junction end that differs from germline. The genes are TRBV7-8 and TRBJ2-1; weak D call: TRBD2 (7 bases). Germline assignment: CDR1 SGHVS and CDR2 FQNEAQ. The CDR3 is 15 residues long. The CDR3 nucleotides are TGCGCCAGCAGCAGGACTAGAGGGGGTTACAATGAGCAGTTCTTC. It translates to CASSRTRGGYNEQFF.

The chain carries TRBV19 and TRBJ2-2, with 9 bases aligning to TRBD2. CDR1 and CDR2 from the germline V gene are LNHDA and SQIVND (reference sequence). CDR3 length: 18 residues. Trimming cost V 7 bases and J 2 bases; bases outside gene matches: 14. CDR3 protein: CASTLLGHSGSNTGELFF. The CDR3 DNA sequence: TGTGCCAGTACCCTTCTGGGCCATAGCGGGAGCAACACCGGGGAGCTGTTTTTT. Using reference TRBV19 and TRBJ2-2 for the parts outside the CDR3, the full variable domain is DGGITQSPKYLFRKEGQNVTLSCEQNLNHDAMYWYRQDPGQGLRLIYYSQIVNDFQKGDIAEGYSVSREKKESFPLTVTSAQKNPTAFYLCASTLLGHSGSNTGELFFGEGSRLTVL.

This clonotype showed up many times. The DNA of the CDR3 is TGCAGTGCTAGTTATTCGGGGGCCTACGAGCAGTACTTC. Translation gives CSASYSGAYEQYF. The gene calls are TRBV20-1 and TRBJ2-7; perhaps TRBD2 as D (6 bases). V lost 3 bases and J 2 bases, leaving 11 bases between the germline ends. CDR1 is DFQATT and CDR2 is SNEGSKA in the germline V gene (reference sequence). This CDR3 spans 13 amino acids.

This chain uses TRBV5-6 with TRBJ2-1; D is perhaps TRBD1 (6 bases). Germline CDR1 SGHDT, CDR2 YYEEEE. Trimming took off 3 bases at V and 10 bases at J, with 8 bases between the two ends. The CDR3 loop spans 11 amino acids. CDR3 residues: CASSSDSEQFF. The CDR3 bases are TGTGCCAGCAGCTCGGACAGCGAGCAGTTCTTC.

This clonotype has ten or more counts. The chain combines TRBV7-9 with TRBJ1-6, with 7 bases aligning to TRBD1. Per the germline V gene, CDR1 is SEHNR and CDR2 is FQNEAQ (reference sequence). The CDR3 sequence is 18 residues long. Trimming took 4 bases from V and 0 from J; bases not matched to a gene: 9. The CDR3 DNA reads TGTGCCAGCAGCTCCGGGACAGCTTCGAGCTCCTATAATTCACCCCTCCACTTT. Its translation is CASSSGTASSSYNSPLHF. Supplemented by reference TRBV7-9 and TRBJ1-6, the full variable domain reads DTGVSQNPRHKITKRGQNVTFRCDPISEHNRLYWYRQTLGQGPEFLTYFQNEAQLEKSRLLSDRFSAERPKGSFSTLEIQRTEQGDSAMYLCASSSGTASSSYNSPLHFGNGTRLTVT.

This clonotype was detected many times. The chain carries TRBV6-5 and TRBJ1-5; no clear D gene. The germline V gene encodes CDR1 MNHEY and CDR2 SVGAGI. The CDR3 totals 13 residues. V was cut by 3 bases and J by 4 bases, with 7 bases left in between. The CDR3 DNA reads TGTGCCAGCAGTTATGGGGAAAATCAGCCCCAGCATTTT. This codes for CASSYGENQPQHF.

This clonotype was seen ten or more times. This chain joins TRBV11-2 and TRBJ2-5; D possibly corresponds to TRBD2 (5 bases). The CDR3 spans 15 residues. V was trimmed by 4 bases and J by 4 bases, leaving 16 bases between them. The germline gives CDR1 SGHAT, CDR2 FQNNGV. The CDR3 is CASSSRAAGVETQYF. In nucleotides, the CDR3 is TGTGCCAGCAGCTCCCGGGCGGCGGGTGTAGAGACCCAGTACTTC.

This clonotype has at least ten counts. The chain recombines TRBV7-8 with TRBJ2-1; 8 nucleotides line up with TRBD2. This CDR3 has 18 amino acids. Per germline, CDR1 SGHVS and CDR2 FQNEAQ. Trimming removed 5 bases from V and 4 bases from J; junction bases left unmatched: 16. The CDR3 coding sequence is TGTGCCAGCAGCCCGTCGGCTAGCGGGTTCTATGGGTACAATGAGCAGTTCTTC. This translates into CASSPSASGFYGYNEQFF.